This TCR beta chain was identified in a study of blood T cells in healthy people across ages. Study information: Through template switching, about one barcoded beta molecule was captured per two T cells, as measured in model experiments. Findings of the study overall: Because donor CMV status was unknown, expanded clonotype changes were possibly confounded.

This clonotype appeared a few times. Its antigen is unidentified. Through a sample-barcoded 5' primer and a J-beta primer mix, a second PCR was run for roughly 7 to 12 cycles. TCRdb reanalysed the 5' RACE reads using MiXCR and keeps one entry per CDR3 protein. The sample has some 1.6 million distinct CDR3 sequences, around 36% seen once; the top ten hold approximately 10%. Germline CDR1 is SGHVS and CDR2 is FQNEAQ. V lost 10 bases, J lost 1 base, and 4 bases lay in between. The CDR3 length is 10 residues. The J gene is TRBJ1-1, the V gene TRBV7-8, with D hard to call. This sequence originates from a woman in her twenties or thirties in good health. Sequences were obtained from blood. CDR3 coding DNA: TGTGCCACGGGGAACACTGAAGCTTTCTTT. Its translation: CATGNTEAFF.